The clone carrying this T cell receptor beta chain showed up many times. Patients aged 18 to 65 with hyperthyroidism were newly diagnosed, with duration under 2 months. The data were taken from a study of T cells in Graves' hyperthyroidism and ophthalmopathy. As for the study in general: The initial diagnosis was the point when peripheral blood was collected, ahead of any treatment.

Germline lookup yields CDR1 SQVTM and CDR2 ANQGSEA. The CDR3 sequence is 14 residues long. Trimming took 4 bases from V and 0 from J, leaving 12 bases between them. From RNA transcripts, TCR beta CDR3 regions were amplified. A first-round RT-PCR of the TCR CDR3 used the HTBI primer set. TCRdb reanalysed the multiplex PCR reads using MiXCR and keeps one entry per CDR3 protein. This table holds about 580,000 distinct CDR3 sequences, 11% to 15% found once. The material sequenced was blood. The rearrangement uses TRBV29-1 and TRBJ1-1; no clear D gene. This TCR was sampled from a woman aged 25 to 39 with Graves' hyperthyroidism that later progressed to Graves' ophthalmopathy. The CDR3: CSVGVGSMNTEAFF. CDR3 in DNA: TGCAGCGTTGGTGTGGGGTCGATGAACACTGAAGCTTTCTTT.